This T cell receptor beta chain was retrieved from a study of beta chain features in type 1 diabetes (dated by TCRdb to the late 2010s). Some background on the complete study: Mean age, gender distribution, total cell number and subset yield were not different between patients and healthy donors. A total of roughly 100 million sorted cells were examined across all samples, and the number of cells per subset was strongly correlated with RNA yield. The study compared TCRB repertoires of sorted circulating CD4+ T cell subsets between recently diagnosed type 1 diabetes patients and matched healthy donors. Whereas all 30 or so donors provided naive and central memory subsets, regulatory and stem cell-like memory subsets were isolated from just 8 patients and about 8 healthy donors.

Each donor gave one peripheral blood draw, averaging approximately 0.12 L, which was collected into heparinised tubes. A BD FACSAria II was used to sort naive, central memory, regulatory and stem cell-like memory CD4+ T cells with a panel that included CD45RO, CCR7, CD25, CD127, CD95 and CD27. Purity was above 95% for every sorted population. Right away, PBMCs were isolated by Lymphoprep density gradient centrifugation and were stained directly, with no culture step. So that batch effects would be minimized, each experiment stained and sorted samples in pairs, pairing one healthy donor with one patient. CDR1 and CDR2 (SEHNR, FQNEAQ) derive from the germline V gene (reference sequence). The CDR3, from cysteine to phenylalanine, totals 16 residues. The sequence is cut down to CDR3 DNA, 48 bases in frame from base 1. Ends trimmed: V by 8 bases, J by 5 bases; bases unmatched to a gene: 14. The High Capacity cDNA Reverse Transcription Kit was used to reverse transcribe all of the isolated RNA, meaning that expressed TCRB transcripts were what got sequenced. Deep immunoSEQ sequencing was applied to naive, central memory and regulatory T cell samples, giving an average of roughly 3.5 million total reads per sample. Sorted cells were lysed in RLT buffer and RNA was extracted with DNase-treated RNeasy Micro or Mini kits, depending on cell number. Each cell subset was processed on its own to prevent cross-contamination, while patient and healthy donor samples were processed together. TCRB sequences were amplified from cDNA with the immunoSEQ multiplex PCR, producing 87-bp fragments spanning the CDR3 region. Sequencing of the amplicons was performed on the Illumina HiSeq platform. Concerning the study's data processing: Synthetic template baselines were used to correct PCR bias computationally, reads within Hamming distance 2 were collapsed, and singletons that could not be merged were discarded. Reads were aligned against IMGT to assign V, D and J genes, CDR3 length and insertions or deletions at six rearrangement sites. Within each subset, clonotype counts were normalized to the number of sorted cells before true diversity and Gini coefficients were calculated with the tcR R package. The overlap coefficient, calculated on TCRB nucleotide sequences, was used to measure repertoire sharing. The immuneACCESS repertoire file appears here via TCRdb, limited to in-frame rearrangements. These files lack a portion of the clones; in checked studies, under half of the deficit traces to unresolved V genes, and the cause of the others is not known. V and J calls and clone size are those listed in that table; D and trimming were worked out from the DNA. The sample includes some 160,000 clones, with approximately 9.9% observed a single time. The ten most abundant clones make up approximately 2.3% of the sample.

The investigation overall reported the following: Patients with type 1 diabetes made fewer insertions and deleted more nucleotides at VDJ recombination sites, implying thymic rearrangement abnormalities. Naive, central memory and regulatory TCRB repertoires appeared to be more similar among patients than among healthy donors. Type 1 diabetes patients showed a moderate but significant shortening of TCRB CDR3 length in all four CD4+ subsets. Because small numbers of individuals were included in the HLA sub-analyses, any influence of HLA type on TCRB rearrangement was left unresolved. Shorter templates might have been favored by PCR, but patient and control samples were amplified and corrected together, so both groups would have been affected equally by any skew. Because cDNA was sequenced instead of genomic DNA, activated cells with high expression could be over-represented, although the groups did not differ in activation or CD3 levels.

With regard to this clone: Its antigen has not been determined. Base qualities are not provided; no much larger clone lies one nucleotide away.

This TCR was sampled from a woman aged 18-35 years in good health. The sample was central memory CD4+ T cells from blood. The sequence is built from TRBV7-9 and TRBJ2-5, and TRBD2 aligns with 10 junction nucleotides. The CDR3 corresponds to CASHKSASGSGETQYF. Here is the DNA: TGTGCCAGCCATAAGTCGGCTAGCGGGAGCGGGGAGACCCAGTACTTC.